The sequence of this TCR beta chain was determined in a study of shared clonotypes between healthy human individuals. Broader study findings: Generally, estimated richness proved larger in naive subsets than it did in memory subsets.

In the naive CD8 group, cells lacked CD45RO and were positively selected for CCR7, so terminally differentiated effector memory CD45RA+ cells were left out. Donors were Caucasian adults residing in Nashville, Tennessee, USA. For this clone: Its specificity is not known.

The test was conducted at deep level. Once extracted for a subset, genomic DNA was divided evenly among several immunoSEQ plates. TCRdb's copy holds only in-frame clones and misses some; the assay was immunoSEQ multiplex PCR. The table lists approximately 2,200,000 clones, about 93% of them singletons, with more than 1.5% in the top ten. The CDR3 totals 13 residues. The V and J ends lost 7 bases and 3 bases respectively, with 10 bases between them. Germline CDR1 and CDR2: MNHEY and SMNVEV (reference sequence). The sequenced material came from naive CD8+ T cells from PBMCs. The chain uses TRBV27 and TRBJ2-1, with D possibly being TRBD2 (6 bases). The receptor comes from a man younger than 35 in good health. Some clones in this sample may be carry-over from other donors' samples. The CDR3 spells CASNGRSYNEQFF. The CDR3, as DNA: TGTGCCAGCAACGGGAGAAGCTACAATGAGCAGTTCTTC.